The rows below give T cell receptor beta chains drawn from one sample of a study of beta chain features in type 1 diabetes. Produced via immunoSEQ multiplex PCR; TCRdb's table is partial and in-frame only. The sample lists approximately 250,000 clones, 13% to 15% occurring once. The sequencing input was naive CD4+ T cells from blood. These receptors all stem from a woman aged 40-49 years in good health. Both conserved end residues are part of each CDR3. Expanded clones get a size class; other rows say once, few or many, or leave the size out.

abundance | j_gene | v_gene | CDR3aa
few | TRBJ1-6 | TRBV6-6 | CASSQPGTGNSPLHF
- | TRBJ1-1 | TRBV18 | CASSPFSGPTEAFF
- | TRBJ1-4 | TRBV11-2 | CASSARQGTNEKLFF
- | TRBJ2-3 | TRBV4-2 | CASSQLAGAGDTQYF
- | TRBJ1-1 | TRBV6-5 | CASTIDRVNTEAFF
- | TRBJ1-1 | TRBV11-2 | CASSFKTGGNLNTEAFF
few | TRBJ1-3 | TRBV9 | CASSVDPGSGNTIYF
- | TRBJ1-2 | TRBV5-1 | CASSLDWTGANYGYTF
- | TRBJ2-5 | TRBV7-9 | CASSPQEYQETQYF
- | TRBJ2-1 | TRBV6-5 | CASSYSRSGGADEQFF
- | TRBJ1-2 | TRBV5-1 | CASSLRDRGHGYTF
few | TRBJ2-1 | TRBV6-5 | CASTSPGGNEQFF
many | TRBJ2-7 | TRBV21-1 | CASSKATTEQSYEQYF
- | TRBJ1-2 | TRBV4-1 | CASSPPGETAYGYTF
- | TRBJ2-3 | TRBV19 | CASRDWGLGTDTQYF
- | TRBJ2-3 | TRBV10-3 | CAISALAGASTDTQYF
- | - | TRBV6-5 | CASSYSFTGRSYEQYF
- | TRBJ1-1 | TRBV6-5 | CASSYSLNTEAFF
- | TRBJ2-3 | TRBV9 | CASSVAGGVQWDTQYF
few | TRBJ2-5 | TRBV2 | CASRSGDRVSAFSGEWETQYF
few | TRBJ1-6 | TRBV6-6 | CASSGRRDSPLHF
few | TRBJ1-5 | TRBV6-5 | CASTRQSNQPQHF
few | TRBJ2-6 | TRBV2 | CASSPQGHSGANVLTF
- | TRBJ1-1 | TRBV7-9 | CASSARGTPNTEAFF
few | TRBJ2-4 | TRBV5-1 | CASSLATGDRGNIQYF
- | TRBJ1-4 | TRBV19 | CASSISGWDEKLFF
few | TRBJ1-2 | TRBV18 | CASSPPRTGNYGYTF
- | TRBJ1-2 | TRBV18 | CASSNQPPPGDYGYTF
- | TRBJ2-5 | TRBV6-1 | CASSEKGGVTQYF
- | TRBJ2-1 | TRBV7-2 | CASSLIAGLPGRNNEQFF
few | TRBJ2-2 | TRBV27 | CASGARDRGYTGELFF
few | TRBJ2-1 | TRBV7-6 | CASSPTFPSWGVSYNEQFF
- | TRBJ2-7 | TRBV19 | CASSDRFPYEQYF
- | TRBJ2-5 | TRBV18 | CASSPYDSLAETQYF